Listed below are T cell receptor beta chains from one sample, sequenced in a study of cytomegalovirus exposure and HLA in healthy donors. Assay used: immunoSEQ multiplex PCR; TCRdb lists only in-frame clones, some missing. The sample records some 190,000 clones, over 80% being singletons. Sample: PBMCs. The receptors here all came from a man aged 30 to 45 in good health and CMV-seronegative. Both conserved end residues are part of each CDR3.

v_gene	j_gene	CDR3aa
TRBV5-1	TRBJ2-7	CASSLIPFLPSGSEQYF
TRBV4-1	TRBJ1-4	CASSQEGGVGRVGEKLFF
TRBV2	TRBJ2-1	CATSREQGLDEQFF
TRBV30	TRBJ1-2	CAWTRRPYGYTF
TRBV6-5	TRBJ2-7	CASRTGQGLREQYF
TRBV6-1	TRBJ1-1	CASSKTDIPEAFF
TRBV15	TRBJ2-7	CATSRRGGVYEQYF
TRBV5-3	TRBJ1-5	CARSPHLEPQHF
TRBV10-1	TRBJ2-2	CASSEDRGPVGELFF
TRBV7-2	TRBJ2-5	CASKISGVQETQYF
TRBV20-1	TRBJ2-1	CSARGRPEQFF
TRBV30	TRBJ2-1	CALWGGPIYNEQFF
TRBV6-6	TRBJ1-3	CASESGDSDGNTIYF
TRBV14	TRBJ2-7	CASSQGPQGVRHEQYF
TRBV5-6	TRBJ2-3	CASSFRFGGGTDTQYF
TRBV28	TRBJ1-2	CASRKDRGHNYGYTF
TRBV6-5	TRBJ2-5	CASSWTSGPKRPQYF
TRBV28	TRBJ2-7	CASGTQGDSYEQYF
TRBV28	TRBJ2-1	CASSLERGTLEQFF
TRBV19	TRBJ2-7	CASSVGLVYEQYF
TRBV19	TRBJ1-5	CASSTPGGSRQPQHF
TRBV11-2	TRBJ2-3	CAIRTGVGEDTQYF
TRBV18	TRBJ1-3	CASSPDRERNTIYF
TRBV4-1	TRBJ1-1	CASSQVQDTEAFF
TRBV5-5	TRBJ2-2	CASSLGERGGPGELFF
TRBV6-5	TRBJ1-4	CASSRAFQSEKLFF
TRBV28	TRBJ2-5	CASSSGLPLGVETQYF
TRBV19	TRBJ1-4	CASSPLQGPNEKLFF
TRBV18	TRBJ1-1	CASSPPVVRGGTEAFF
TRBV5-1	TRBJ2-7	CASSLMGRTYEQYF
TRBV5-1	TRBJ1-5	CASSLGTANQPQHF
TRBV14	TRBJ2-7	CASSPPWGPGGVGEQYF
TRBV15	TRBJ2-7	CATSTPPGTGEYEQYF
TRBV27	TRBJ1-2	CASSPRSGGARYGYTF
TRBV25-1	TRBJ2-7	CASSLGGAAYEQYF
TRBV4-1	NA	CASSQDQGRAEQYF
TRBV5-4	TRBJ2-1	CASSLAGRGEQFF
TRBV28	TRBJ1-1	CASRIPQGAAFF
TRBV28	TRBJ2-7	CASSLRTGGWGEQYF
TRBV4-2	TRBJ2-3	CASSHQARYGGADTQYF
TRBV28	TRBJ2-5	CASSWQYHQETQYF
TRBV29-1	TRBJ2-1	CSVDGGQKQFF
TRBV6-1	TRBJ2-1	CASRGTKFSDEQFF
TRBV29-1	TRBJ1-1	CSVQDRRYTEAFF
TRBV6-5	TRBJ2-5	CASRQQGKETQYF
TRBV10-3	TRBJ2-3	CATTTRGGGDTQYF
TRBV10-3	TRBJ1-1	CAISERESTEAFF
TRBV11-3	TRBJ2-5	CASSRGLRGQETQYF
TRBV15	TRBJ1-4	CATSSGQFNEKLFF
TRBV2	TRBJ2-5	CASRTTQGLQETQYF
TRBV6-5	TRBJ1-2	CASSYLSQGLGGYTF